This TCR beta chain is from a study of blood T cells in healthy people across ages. Next came a second PCR, run for about 6 to 12 cycles, which used a sample-barcoded 5' primer along with a J-beta primer mix. TCRdb re-analysed the 5' RACE reads in MiXCR, keeping a single row per CDR3 protein. The sample has 1.4 million or so distinct CDR3 sequences, under 55% seen once. Per the germline V gene, CDR1 is MNHEY and CDR2 is SVGEGT. CDR3 length: 13 amino acids. V lost 2 bases to trimming and J lost 13 bases; unmatched junction nucleotides: 10. The sample taken for sequencing was blood. This sequence originates from a woman in her late teens or twenties in good health. V is TRBV6-2 or TRBV6-3 and J is TRBJ2-5; 7 bases fit TRBD2. This CDR3 is CASSYGTTGYRYF. The CDR3 DNA follows: TGTGCCAGCAGTTACGGGACTACTGGATATCGGTACTTC.